The 5 T cell receptor beta chains below were found in one sample sequenced in a study of cytomegalovirus exposure and HLA in healthy donors. Primers: 60 Vbeta forward and 13 Jbeta reverse. TCRdb keeps only in-frame clones here, not all; method: immunoSEQ multiplex PCR. The sample records 130,000 or so clones, around 67% being singletons. Sequences were obtained from PBMCs. The origin of the receptors is a woman aged 40-49 years in good health and CMV-seropositive.

The gene calls are TRBV30 and TRBJ1-3, with 8 positions matching TRBD1. The junction had 3 bases not matched to a gene; V was cut back by 3 bases and J by 2 bases. Germline-derived CDR1 and CDR2 are GTSNPN and SVGIG (reference sequence). This CDR3 comprises 14 residues. CDR3 DNA sequence: TGTGCCTGGAGGGCAGGGGGCGCTGGAAACACCATATATTTT. Encoded protein: CAWRAGGAGNTIYF.

This rearrangement joins TRBV5-1 to TRBJ2-1; TRBD1 aligns across 7 bases. V dropped 0 bases and J dropped 4; count of bases not matched to a gene: 7. Germline V gene data show CDR1 as SGHRS and CDR2 as YFSETQ. The CDR3 extends over 16 amino acids. CDR3 protein: CASSLEGQALYNEQFF. Here the CDR3 DNA reads TGCGCCAGCAGCTTGGAAGGACAGGCGTTATACAATGAGCAGTTCTTC.

V gene TRBV7-3 combines with J gene TRBJ2-1; no definite D call. Per germline, CDR1 SGHTA and CDR2 FQGTGA. Deletions cut 2 bases from V and 3 bases from J, with 2 bases between. There are 12 residues in the CDR3. CDR3 in amino acids: CASSLHYNEQFF. The CDR3 nucleotides read TGTGCCAGCAGCTTACACTACAATGAGCAGTTCTTC.

The J gene is TRBJ2-7, the V gene TRBV21-1; the table's TRBD1 call for D was not verified on the DNA. TRBV21-1 is recorded as a pseudogene. This CDR3 is built from 16 residues. The CDR3 protein is CASSTTGGDRGYEQYF. The CDR3, as DNA: TGTGCCAGCAGCACTACAGGGGGGGACAGGGGGTACGAGCAGTACTTC.

CDR3 nucleotide sequence: TGTGCCAGCAGCTTAGCGGGCCGACGCTCTGGAAACACCATATATTTT. It translates to CASSLAGRRSGNTIYF. The chain has TRBV7-6 and TRBJ1-3; D is unresolved. Trimming removed 0 bases from V and 0 bases from J, with 9 bases in between. The CDR3 consists of 16 residues. CDR1 is SGHVS, CDR2 FNYEAQ, per germline.